Described below is a single TCR beta chain sequence and its context. The data stem from a study of blood T cell repertoires in COVID-19. Study-wide context: Italy, Spain and the United States were the sources of the convalescent and acute COVID-19 samples. T cells, B-cell-depleted T cells, or PBMCs provided the cDNA or gDNA that served as material.

Study processing details: For nucleated cells, counts were estimated from reference gene primer amplification. Produced via immunoSEQ multiplex PCR; TCRdb's table is partial and in-frame only. The DNA was the basis for D and trimming; V, J and clone size are from that table. The sample shows about 300,000 clones, just over 85% of them seen only once. This receptor was taken from a man aged 30-40 years who had recovered from COVID-19. Specimen: PBMCs or T cells enriched from blood (not recorded which).

The CDR3 coding sequence is TGCGCCAGCAGCCCGGGCGGGGGGTTACCTAATGAAAAACTGTTTTTT. This translates into CASSPGGGLPNEKLFF. The chain recombines TRBV5-1 with TRBJ1-4, with a tentative D call TRBD1 (5 bases). From germline, CDR1 is SGHRS and CDR2 YFSETQ. Between the trimmed V and J ends, which lost 4 bases and 3 bases, there was a span of 16 bases. The CDR3 has 16 amino acids. The full variable domain, completed using reference TRBV5-1 and TRBJ1-4, is KAGVTQTPRYLIKTRGQQVTLSCSPISGHRSVSWYQQTPGQGLQFLFEYFSETQRNKGNFPGRFSGRQFSNSRSEMNVSTLELGDSALYLCASSPGGGLPNEKLFFGSGTQLSVL.